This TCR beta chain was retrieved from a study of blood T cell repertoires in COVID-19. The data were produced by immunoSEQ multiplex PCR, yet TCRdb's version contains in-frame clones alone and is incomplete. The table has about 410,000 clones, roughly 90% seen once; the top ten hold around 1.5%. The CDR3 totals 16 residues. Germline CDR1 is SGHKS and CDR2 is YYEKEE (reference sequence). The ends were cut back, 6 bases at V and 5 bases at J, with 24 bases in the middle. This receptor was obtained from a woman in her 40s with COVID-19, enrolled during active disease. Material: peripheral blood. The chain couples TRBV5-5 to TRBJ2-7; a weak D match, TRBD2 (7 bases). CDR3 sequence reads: CASIPSGGRVVHEQYF. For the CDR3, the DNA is TGTGCCAGCATCCCCTCCGGGGGGCGAGTAGTCCACGAGCAGTACTTC. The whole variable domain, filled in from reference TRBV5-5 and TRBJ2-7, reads DAGVTQSPTHLIKTRGQQVTLRCSPISGHKSVSWYQQVLGQGPQFIFQYYEKEERGRGNFPDRFSARQFPNYSSELNVNALLLGDSALYLCASIPSGGRVVHEQYFGPGTRLTVT.